The 23 T cell receptor beta chains below all came from one sample that was sequenced in a study of regulatory T cells in long-lasting Graves disease. Time point given: newly diagnosed GD, antithyroid drugs for less than 3 months. Extracted PBMC RNA gave rise to the TCR library. Libraries of TCR beta came from iRepertoire HTBI primers plus Arm-PCR of CDR3 regions. TCRdb analysed the multiplex PCR reads with MiXCR anew, one entry per CDR3 protein. The table has over 500,000 distinct CDR3 sequences, 15% to 20% seen once. This sample also belongs to another study, concerning T cells in Graves' hyperthyroidism and ophthalmopathy.

The specimen comprised peripheral blood mononuclear cells (PBMCs), sampled at new diagnosis, from a patient treated with antithyroid drugs. All receptors come from a woman between 25 and 40 years old with Graves disease.

This clonotype was seen repeatedly, ten times or more. This rearrangement joins TRBV6-1 to TRBJ2-1; 15 positions agree with TRBD2. This CDR3 region has 15 residues. Unmatched junction bases numbered 5, after V lost 6 bases and J lost 8 bases. From germline, CDR1 is MNHNS and CDR2 SASEGT. CDR3 DNA sequence: TGTGCCAGCAGATCCGGGACTAGCGGGAGGCATGAGCAGTTCTTC. Its translation is CASRSGTSGRHEQFF.

The gene calls are TRBV28 and TRBJ1-4, with unresolved D. V gave up 1 base and J gave up 14 bases, with 11 bases separating them. This CDR3 region has 12 residues. The germline V gene encodes CDR1 MDHEN and CDR2 SYDVKM. CDR3 in amino acids: CASSLSPGGLFF. CDR3 DNA sequence: TGTGCCAGCAGTTTATCACCGGGAGGGCTGTTTTTT.

The V gene is TRBV19, the J gene TRBJ1-5; D uncertain. Germline-derived CDR1 and CDR2 are LNHDA and SQIVND (reference sequence). Trimming cost V 2 bases and J 3 bases, with 8 bases left between them. The CDR3 runs 14 residues. The CDR3 DNA reads as TGTGCCAGTAGTATAATCAGCAACAATCAGCCCCAGCATTTT. Protein product: CASSIISNNQPQHF.

The chain links TRBV10-3 to TRBJ2-3, with 9 positions matching TRBD2. The germline V gene has CDR1 ENHRY and CDR2 SYGVKD. The CDR3 is 19 amino acids. V lost 6 bases and J lost 2; bases outside the gene matches: 18. In DNA form, the CDR3 reads TGTGCCATCAGGGCTGACAGAGAGCGGGAGGTGAGGGTCACAGATACGCAGTATTTT. Protein product: CAIRADREREVRVTDTQYF.

This clonotype has ten or more counts. The V call is TRBV6-1, the J call TRBJ1-5; D perhaps matches TRBD1 (6 bases). The CDR3 runs to 16 residues. V lost 5 bases and J lost 0, with 14 bases in between. Germline V lookup: CDR1 MNHNS, CDR2 SASEGT. CDR3: CASSLGQGHSNQPQHF. The CDR3 DNA follows: TGTGCCAGCAGTCTAGGGCAGGGACATAGCAATCAGCCCCAGCATTTT.

This clonotype was recorded at least ten times. The chain couples TRBV24-1 to TRBJ2-7, with a tentative D call TRBD2 (5 bases). The length of the CDR3 is 12 residues. CDR1 KGHDR and CDR2 SFDVKD come from the germline V gene. The V and J ends lost 5 bases and 7 bases respectively, with 11 bases between them. The DNA of the CDR3 is TGTGCCACCAGTGCCGTAGGAGGAGAGCAGTACTTC. Its protein is CATSAVGGEQYF.

This clonotype was counted at least ten times. The rearrangement links TRBV2 to TRBJ1-2; D call uncertain. This CDR3 has 13 amino acids. Germline lookup yields CDR1 SNHLY and CDR2 FYNNEI. Trimming took off 6 bases at V and 2 bases at J, with 10 bases between the two ends. The chain's CDR3 is CASREDGNYGYTF. In DNA, the CDR3 is TGTGCCAGCAGAGAGGACGGAAACTATGGCTACACCTTC.

The chain links TRBV7-9 to TRBJ2-2, with TRBD1 matching 8 bases. Germline V lookup: CDR1 SEHNR, CDR2 FQNEAQ (reference sequence). The V gene end was trimmed by 2 bases and the J gene end by 7 bases; junction bases not matched to a gene: 12. The CDR3 contains 17 residues. The chain's CDR3 is CASSLSRSGQGHGELFF. The CDR3 region has the DNA TGTGCCAGCAGCTTATCTCGGTCTGGACAGGGACACGGGGAGCTGTTTTTT.

In this sample, this clonotype turned up many times. The chain has TRBV24-1 and TRBJ2-5; D gene ambiguous. This CDR3 spans 13 amino acids. The V gene lost 4 bases and the J gene lost 3 bases, with 8 bases spanning the gap. Per the germline V gene, CDR1 is KGHDR and CDR2 is SFDVKD. For the CDR3, the DNA is TGTGCCACCAGTGAGGCTAATGAAGAGACCCAGTACTTC. As protein: CATSEANEETQYF.

Many counts were recorded for this clonotype. The rearrangement uses TRBV14 and TRBJ2-3; 7 nucleotides align to TRBD1. CDR1 and CDR2 (germline): SGHDN, FVKESK. V lost 3 bases, J lost 6 bases, and 6 bases stayed unmatched. This CDR3 is built from 14 residues. CDR3 sequence: CASSHRDSRDTQYF. Here the CDR3 DNA reads TGTGCCAGCAGCCATCGGGACAGTCGGGATACGCAGTATTTT.

In its sample, this clonotype was seen many times. This rearrangement joins TRBV18 to TRBJ2-5; D possibly uses TRBD1 or TRBD2 (5 bases each). V was trimmed by 3 bases and J by 4 bases, leaving 12 bases between them. Germline-derived CDR1 and CDR2 are KGHSH and LQKENI. This CDR3 is built from 14 residues. CDR3 DNA sequence: TGTGCCAGCTCACCCTGGGGGTCCCCAGAGACCCAGTACTTC. This codes for CASSPWGSPETQYF.

V is TRBV2 and J is TRBJ1-2, with 7 bases matching TRBD1. Losses at the gene ends were 6 bases for V and 5 bases for J; bases not matched to a gene: 6. This CDR3 comprises 13 residues. Germline V lookup: CDR1 SNHLY, CDR2 FYNNEI. In DNA form, the CDR3 reads TGTGCCAGCAGGACACAGGGGCTGTATGGCTACACCTTC. It codes for CASRTQGLYGYTF.

In its sample, this clonotype was seen many times. The chain links TRBV12-3 or TRBV12-4 to TRBJ2-6; TRBD1 aligns across 9 bases. V shed 5 bases, J shed 3 bases, and the junction held 11 bases outside the gene matches. This CDR3 is 18 amino acids long. The CDR3 DNA reads as TGTGCCAGCAGTAGCCGGGACAGGGAATTCGGTGGGGCCAACGTCCTGACTTTC. The encoded protein is CASSSRDREFGGANVLTF.

V gene TRBV9 combines with J gene TRBJ2-4; the match to TRBD1 covers 9 bases. The CDR3 consists of 19 residues. Germline CDR1 reads SGDLS; CDR2 reads YYNGEE. V dropped 4 bases and J dropped 0; count of bases not matched to a gene: 14. The CDR3 sequence is CASSFLPGQGTLAKNIQYF. The CDR3 coding sequence is TGTGCCAGCAGCTTCCTCCCAGGACAGGGGACGCTAGCCAAAAACATTCAGTACTTC.

V usage is TRBV7-8 and J usage is TRBJ1-5; no firm D call. This CDR3 is built from 17 residues. Germline CDR1 is SGHVS and CDR2 is FQNEAQ. V was pared by 3 bases and J by 3 bases, with 18 bases between. CDR3: CASSLPPLVKPNQPQHF. In DNA, the CDR3 is TGTGCCAGCAGCTTGCCCCCCTTAGTAAAGCCCAATCAGCCCCAGCATTTT.

The chain recombines TRBV11-2 with TRBJ1-3; perhaps TRBD1 as D (6 bases). In germline, CDR1 is SGHAT, CDR2 FQNNGV. The V end lost 5 bases, the J end lost 0 bases, and 17 bases lay between the germline ends. The CDR3 extends over 17 amino acids. CDR3 sequence: CASSPRQVLVSGNTIYF. The DNA for the CDR3 is TGTGCCAGCAGCCCCCGACAGGTTCTTGTCTCTGGAAACACCATATATTTT.

The rearrangement uses TRBV15 and TRBJ1-5; D unresolved. Germline CDR1 LNHNV, CDR2 YYDKDF (reference sequence). There are 12 residues in the CDR3. V was shortened by 1 base and J by 10 bases, with 8 bases between the two germline ends. The CDR3 DNA is TGTGCCACCAGCAGAGTGGCAGGTCCCCAGCATTTT. This gives the protein CATSRVAGPQHF. Complete variable domain (other parts from reference TRBV15 and TRBJ1-5): DAMVIQNPRYQVTQFGKPVTLSCSQTLNHNVMYWYQQKSSQAPKLLFHYYDKDFNNEADTPDNFQSRRPNTSFCFLDIRSPGLGDTAMYLCATSRVAGPQHFGDGTRLSIL.

This clonotype was detected ten times or more. This chain uses TRBV9 with TRBJ2-7, with D perhaps assigned TRBD1 or TRBD2 (5 bases each). Between the trimmed V and J ends, which lost 0 bases and 6 bases, there was a span of 10 bases. CDR1 and CDR2 (germline): SGDLS, YYNGEE. The CDR3 has 13 residues. The CDR3 sequence is CASSVESGSEQYF. The CDR3 DNA follows: TGTGCCAGCAGCGTAGAATCAGGGAGCGAGCAGTACTTC.

The table lists this clonotype with a count of one. The chain joins TRBV27 to TRBJ2-2, with TRBD1 as a possible D gene (6 bases). Trimming removed 8 bases at V and 2 bases at J, with 21 bases between. The CDR3 runs 17 residues. Per germline, CDR1 MNHEY and CDR2 SMNVEV (reference sequence). CDR3 DNA sequence: TGTGCCAGCGGGGTCCAGGGGTTTTTTTTAAACACCGGGGAGCTGTTTTTT. It is translated as CASGVQGFFLNTGELFF.

The V gene is TRBV7-9, the J gene TRBJ2-4; D gene ambiguous. The CDR3 has 13 amino acids. The germline V gene has CDR1 SEHNR and CDR2 FQNEAQ (reference sequence). The V and J ends lost 6 bases and 1 base respectively, with 7 bases between them. The CDR3 nucleotides read TGTGCCAGCAGAGGTGAGGCCAAAAACATTCAGTACTTC. Amino acids: CASRGEAKNIQYF.

The table lists this clonotype with many counts. The chain couples TRBV5-6 to TRBJ2-7; TRBD1 matches at 10 bases. V trimming: 6 bases; J trimming: 4 bases; junction bases outside the gene matches: 7. This CDR3 is built from 14 residues. CDR1 is SGHDT, CDR2 YYEEEE, per germline. The CDR3 is CASNPTGGAYEQYF. The CDR3 DNA follows: TGTGCCAGCAACCCGACAGGGGGCGCGTACGAGCAGTACTTC.

This clonotype was counted once. At one of its ends the junction is not consistent with the germline gene, which may arise from a read error. This chain joins TRBV12-3 or TRBV12-4 and TRBJ2-3; tentatively, D is TRBD2 (7 bases). The DNA matches TRBJ2-5 better at its end, which makes the J call doubtful. This CDR3 region has 15 residues. The CDR3 DNA reads as TGTGCCAACAGTCCCATGGGGGGGGCTTGGGAGACCCAGTACTTC. Residues: CANSPMGGAWETQYF.

At least ten counts were recorded for this clonotype. The chain employs TRBV27 and TRBJ2-7; the match to TRBD1 covers 12 bases. Germline CDR1 reads MNHEY; CDR2 reads SMNVEV (reference sequence). The CDR3 loop spans 14 amino acids. The ends lost 4 bases at V and 5 bases at J; junction bases unmatched: 3. The CDR3 loop is CASSWDRGQDEQYF. The DNA of the CDR3 is TGTGCCAGCAGTTGGGACAGGGGGCAAGACGAGCAGTACTTC.